The present entry profiles one TCR beta chain with its context. Its antigen is as yet unknown. The sample originates from a study of shared clonotypes between healthy human individuals. The study, taken as a whole, reports: Sharing of clonotypes among donors was expected to vary with sequencing depth. Non-shared clonotypes were found to have lower generation probabilities than the clonotypes that were shared by all four of the sorted-subset donors. The naive CD4 repertoires of several donors were compared, and approximately 4.5% of clonotypes were shared.

The CDR3 is 13 amino acids. In the study's own analysis: Junction-only immunoSEQ data arrived without quality scores, meaning filtering differed. Using immunoSEQ multiplex PCR, the repertoire was profiled, and TCRdb retains in-frame clones only, with some absent. V and J calls and clone size follow that table, whereas D and trimming were derived from the DNA. The sample yields 2 million to 2.5 million clones, just under 95% seen once. This clonotype was obtained from a man aged 18 to 29 in good health. Some clones in this sample may be carry-over from other donors' samples. This chain links TRBV21-1 with TRBJ2-7; the D segment call TRBD1 is taken from the table without a DNA check. TRBV21-1 is a pseudogene segment. The sequenced sample consisted of naive CD4+ T cells from PBMCs. Subset indicated: CD45RA+ positively selected. The CDR3 here is CASSKDSFNEQYF. The DNA of the CDR3 is TGTGCCAGCAGCAAGGACAGTTTCAACGAGCAGTACTTC.